The T cell receptor (beta chain) described here comes from a study of T cell changes during pregnancy in multiple sclerosis. Data came from immunoSEQ multiplex PCR; TCRdb stores just in-frame clones and leaves some out. The table has tens of thousands of clones, roughly nine tenths seen once; the top ten hold approximately 4.1%. The clonotype comes from a female donor with multiple sclerosis, enrolled in a pregnancy study. Sequences were derived from CD8+ T cells from peripheral blood mononuclear cells, sampled after pregnancy.

The CDR3 spells CASSSILEDRDQPQHF. The CDR3 DNA reads TGTGCCAGTAGTAGTATTTTGGAGGACAGGGATCAGCCCCAGCATTTT. The chain has TRBV19 and TRBJ1-5; 8 nucleotides line up with TRBD1. Germline CDR1 and CDR2: LNHDA and SQIVND (reference sequence). The junction had 10 bases not matched to a gene; V was cut back by 4 bases and J by 5 bases. The CDR3 spans 16 residues.